This entry features one T cell receptor (beta chain) sequence. The data were taken from a study of T cells after yellow fever vaccination. The CDR3 runs 13 residues. Germline CDR1 DFQATT, CDR2 SNEGSKA (reference sequence). Trimming took off 4 bases at V and 2 bases at J, with 11 bases between the two ends. TCRdb ran MiXCR on the 5' RACE reads and lists one entry per CDR3 protein. This table has about 350,000 distinct CDR3 sequences, around 8.1% appearing once. The TCR comes from a man younger than 35 who received the YFV17D yellow fever vaccine. Sequencing used PBMCs, obtained 35 to 50 days after the first yellow fever vaccination. This rearrangement joins TRBV20-1 to TRBJ2-5; D might be TRBD2 (5 bases). The CDR3 nucleotides are TGCAGTGCTACTACAGCGGCTCAAGAGACCCAGTACTTC. This translates into CSATTAAQETQYF.